Listed below are T cell receptor beta chains from one sample, sequenced in a study of vaccination and CD4 T cells after COVID-19. TCRdb passed the PCR reads through MiXCR, listing each CDR3 protein once. Of 3,500 to 5,000 distinct CDR3 sequences listed, about three fifths are singletons. Their antigens are not known. Sequencing was carried out using CD4+ T cells from blood, cultured in vitro. The receptors here all came from a human donor in good health. The CDR3 runs from the conserved cysteine through the conserved F or W. The D gene is left open where the match is weak. Some rows mark clone size as missing; the rest say once, few, many or name a class of expanded clone.

>-|TRBV6-5|-|TRBJ2-7
CASSSLAYEQYF
TGTGCCAGCAGTTCCCTCGCTTACGAGCAGTACTTC
>TRBD2|TRBV5-1|once|TRBJ2-7
CASSGGLAGSYEQYF
TGCGCCAGCAGCGGGGGACTAGCGGGCTCCTACGAGCAGTACTTC
>-|TRBV4-3|-|TRBJ1-2
CASSQTGIAGYTF
TGCGCCAGCAGCCAGACGGGAATCGCGGGCTACACCTTC
>TRBD2|TRBV5-4|-|TRBJ2-2
CASSRGTSANTGELFF
TGTGCCAGCAGCCGTGGGACTAGCGCGAACACCGGGGAGCTGTTTTTT
>-|TRBV6-2/TRBV6-3|-|TRBJ1-1
CASSPLMNTEAFF
TGTGCCAGCAGTCCTCTTATGAACACTGAAGCTTTCTTT
>TRBD2|TRBV2|few|TRBJ2-3
CASARTSGWGTDTQYF
TGTGCCAGCGCACGGACTAGCGGGTGGGGCACAGATACGCAGTATTTT
>TRBD2|TRBV7-2|few|TRBJ2-3
CASRPGRGGVADTQYF
TGTGCCAGCAGACCGGGGCGGGGGGGAGTTGCAGATACGCAGTATTTT
>TRBD1|TRBV6-1|-|TRBJ1-2
CASSRGTGTNYGYTF
TGTGCCAGCAGTCGCGGGACAGGGACTAACTATGGCTACACCTTC
>-|TRBV6-2/TRBV6-3|-|TRBJ2-3
CASSFSGTDTQYF
TGTGCCAGCAGTTTTAGCGGCACAGATACGCAGTATTTT
>-|TRBV28|-|TRBJ1-5
CASSLEGPGSNQPQHF
TGTGCCAGCAGTTTAGAGGGGCCGGGGAGCAATCAGCCCCAGCATTTT
>TRBD1|TRBV30|few|TRBJ1-2
CAWSGLWTGINGYTF
TGTGCCTGGAGTGGATTATGGACAGGGATAAATGGCTACACCTTC
>-|TRBV6-5|-|TRBJ2-5
CASSYSSTSSGETQYF
TGTGCCAGCAGTTACTCTTCGACTAGTTCCGGGGAGACCCAGTACTTC
>TRBD1|TRBV7-6|medium-sized|TRBJ2-7
CASSLVGDRGSGEQYF
TGTGCCAGCAGCTTAGTAGGGGACAGGGGGTCGGGCGAGCAGTACTTC
>-|TRBV5-1|once|TRBJ1-2
CASSFTGTDNYGYTF
TGCGCCAGCAGCTTTACCGGGACGGATAACTATGGCTACACCTTC
>TRBD1|TRBV27|-|TRBJ2-5
CASRNHNPGQWSSQYF
TGTGCCAGCAGAAACCATAATCCGGGACAGTGGTCGTCCCAGTACTTC
>TRBD1|TRBV2|few|TRBJ1-2
CASSEGTGYGYTF
TGTGCCAGCAGTGAGGGGACAGGGTACGGCTACACCTTC
>-|TRBV28|-|TRBJ2-7
CASTGVYEQYF
TGTGCCAGCACGGGAGTCTACGAGCAGTACTTC
>-|TRBV12-3/TRBV12-4|-|TRBJ2-5
CASSFLETQYF
TGTGCCAGCAGTTTCCTAGAGACCCAGTACTTC
>-|TRBV7-5|once|TRBJ2-7
CISVSEPWRSESDYEQYF
-
>TRBD1|TRBV6-1|-|TRBJ1-4
CASTQGAHETEKLFF
TGTGCCAGCACCCAGGGGGCGCATGAAACTGAAAAACTGTTTTTT
>-|TRBV12-3/TRBV12-4|-|TRBJ1-5
CASTNSGGPQPQHF
TGTGCCAGCACCAACTCTGGGGGGCCTCAGCCCCAGCATTTT
>-|TRBV27|-|TRBJ1-2
CASCPQALSYFYGYTF
TGTGCCAGCTGCCCCCAGGCCCTCTCGTACTTTTATGGCTACACCTTC
>-|TRBV5-4|few|TRBJ1-2
CASRGDTYGYTF
TGTGCCAGCAGGGGAGACACTTATGGCTACACCTTC
>-|TRBV27|-|TRBJ1-5
CASSTRQNNQPQHF
TGTGCCAGCAGTACCCGACAGAACAATCAGCCCCAGCATTTT
>TRBD1|TRBV28|-|TRBJ1-5
CASLLGQGNNQPQHF
TGTGCCAGCCTTTTAGGACAGGGGAACAATCAGCCCCAGCATTTT
>-|TRBV19|-|TRBJ2-5
CASSINWGPQETQYF
TGTGCCAGTAGTATTAATTGGGGGCCTCAAGAGACCCAGTACTTC
>TRBD2|TRBV10-3|-|TRBJ2-1
CAISESGSGGPYNEQFF
TGTGCCATCAGTGAGTCTGGTTCGGGAGGGCCCTACAATGAGCAGTTCTTC
>-|TRBV10-1|-|TRBJ1-4
CASSMGNEKLFF
TGCGCCAGCAGTATGGGGAATGAAAAACTGTTTTTT
>-|TRBV10-2|-|TRBJ2-2
CASSVGEVTGELFF
TGCGCCAGCAGTGTTGGGGAGGTCACCGGGGAGCTGTTTTTT
>TRBD1|TRBV27|-|TRBJ1-5
CASSSRASYRGRGNQPQHF
TGTGCCAGCAGTTCCCGCGCGAGCTACAGGGGTAGGGGCAATCAGCCCCAGCATTTT
>-|TRBV19|-|TRBJ1-2
CASSMITGSGNYGYTF
TGTGCCAGTAGTATGATCACAGGGAGTGGGAACTATGGCTACACCTTC
>-|TRBV7-7|hyperexpanded|TRBJ1-1
CASSPVSGTEAFF
TGTGCCAGCAGCCCTGTCTCAGGCACTGAAGCTTTCTTT
>TRBD1|TRBV12-3/TRBV12-4|-|TRBJ1-5
CASSPTGGGQPQHF
TGTGCCAGCAGCCCTACAGGGGGCGGGCAGCCCCAGCATTTT
>-|TRBV5-8|-|TRBJ1-5
CASSLRQRNQPQHF
TGTGCCAGCAGCTTGAGGCAGCGGAATCAGCCCCAGCATTTT
>-|TRBV5-1|-|TRBJ1-3
CASSLGYGNTIYF
TGCGCCAGCAGCTTGGGCTATGGAAACACCATATATTTT
>-|TRBV15|-|TRBJ2-3
CATSRDLDTQYF
TGTGCCACCAGCAGAGATCTCGATACGCAGTATTTT